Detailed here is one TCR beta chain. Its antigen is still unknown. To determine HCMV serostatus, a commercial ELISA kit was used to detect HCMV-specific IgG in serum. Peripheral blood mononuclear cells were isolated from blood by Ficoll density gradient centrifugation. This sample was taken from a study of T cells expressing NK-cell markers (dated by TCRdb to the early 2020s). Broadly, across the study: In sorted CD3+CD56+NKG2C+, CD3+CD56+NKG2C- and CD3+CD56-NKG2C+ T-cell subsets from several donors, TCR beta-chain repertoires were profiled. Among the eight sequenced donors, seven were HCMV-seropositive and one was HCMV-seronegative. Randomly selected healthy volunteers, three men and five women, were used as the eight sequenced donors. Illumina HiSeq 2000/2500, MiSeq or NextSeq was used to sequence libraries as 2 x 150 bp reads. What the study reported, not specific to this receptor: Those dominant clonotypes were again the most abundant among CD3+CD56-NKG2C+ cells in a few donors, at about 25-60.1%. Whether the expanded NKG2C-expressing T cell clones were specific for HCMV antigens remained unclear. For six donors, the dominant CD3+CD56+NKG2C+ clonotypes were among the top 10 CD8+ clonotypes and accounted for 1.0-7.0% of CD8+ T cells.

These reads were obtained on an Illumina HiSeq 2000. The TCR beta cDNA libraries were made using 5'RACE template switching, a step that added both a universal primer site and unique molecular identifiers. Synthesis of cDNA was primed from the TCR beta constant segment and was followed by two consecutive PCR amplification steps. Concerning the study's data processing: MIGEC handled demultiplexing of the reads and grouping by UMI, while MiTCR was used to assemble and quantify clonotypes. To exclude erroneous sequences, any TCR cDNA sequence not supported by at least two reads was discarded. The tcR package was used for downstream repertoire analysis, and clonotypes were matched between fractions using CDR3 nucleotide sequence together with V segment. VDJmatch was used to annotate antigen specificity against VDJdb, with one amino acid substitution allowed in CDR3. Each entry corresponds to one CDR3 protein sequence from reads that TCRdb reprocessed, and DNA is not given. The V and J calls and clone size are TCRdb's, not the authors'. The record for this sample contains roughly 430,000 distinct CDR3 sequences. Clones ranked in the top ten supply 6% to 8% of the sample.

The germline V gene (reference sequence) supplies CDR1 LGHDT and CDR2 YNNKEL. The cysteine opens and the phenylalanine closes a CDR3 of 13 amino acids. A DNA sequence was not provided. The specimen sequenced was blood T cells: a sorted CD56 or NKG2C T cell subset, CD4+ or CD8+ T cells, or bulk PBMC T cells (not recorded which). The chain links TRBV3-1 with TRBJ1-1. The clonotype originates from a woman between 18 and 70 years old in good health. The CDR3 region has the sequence CASSQGGRTEAFF. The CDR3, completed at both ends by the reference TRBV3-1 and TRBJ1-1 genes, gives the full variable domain DTAVSQTPKYLVTQMGNDKSIKCEQNLGHDTMYWYKQDSKKFLKIMFSYNNKELIINETVPNRFSPKSPDKAHLNLHINSLELGDSAVYFCASSQGGRTEAFFGQGTRLTVV.